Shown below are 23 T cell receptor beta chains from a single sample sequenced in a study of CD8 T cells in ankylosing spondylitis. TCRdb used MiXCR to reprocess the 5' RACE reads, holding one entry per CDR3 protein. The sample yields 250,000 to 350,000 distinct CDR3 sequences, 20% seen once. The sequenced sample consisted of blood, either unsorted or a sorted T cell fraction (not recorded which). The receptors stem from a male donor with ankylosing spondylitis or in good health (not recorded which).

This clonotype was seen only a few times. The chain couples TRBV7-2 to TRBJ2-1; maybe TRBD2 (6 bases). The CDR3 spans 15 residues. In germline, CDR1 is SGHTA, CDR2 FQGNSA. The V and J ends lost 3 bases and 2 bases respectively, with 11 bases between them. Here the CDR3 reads CASSFGRLAYNEQFF. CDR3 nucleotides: TGTGCCAGCAGCTTTGGTAGACTAGCCTACAATGAGCAGTTCTTC.

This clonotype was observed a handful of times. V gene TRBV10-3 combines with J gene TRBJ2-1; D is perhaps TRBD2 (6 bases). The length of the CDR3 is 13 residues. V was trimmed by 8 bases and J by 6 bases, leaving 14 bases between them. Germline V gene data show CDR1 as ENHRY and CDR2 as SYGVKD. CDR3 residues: CAILSREPNEQFF. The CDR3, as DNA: TGTGCCATCTTATCCCGGGAGCCCAATGAGCAGTTCTTC.

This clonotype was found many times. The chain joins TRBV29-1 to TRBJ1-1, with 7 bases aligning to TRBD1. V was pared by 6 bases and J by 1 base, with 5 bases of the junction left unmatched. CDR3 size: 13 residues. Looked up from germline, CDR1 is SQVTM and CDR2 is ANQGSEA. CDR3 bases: TGCAGCGTGAACAGGGGCCGGAACACTGAAGCTTTCTTT. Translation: CSVNRGRNTEAFF. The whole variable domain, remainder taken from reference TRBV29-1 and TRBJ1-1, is SAVISQKPSRDICQRGTSLTIQCQVDSQVTMMFWYRQQPGQSLTLIATANQGSEATYESGFVIDKFPISRPNLTFSTLTVSNMSPEDSSIYLCSVNRGRNTEAFFGQGTRLTVV.

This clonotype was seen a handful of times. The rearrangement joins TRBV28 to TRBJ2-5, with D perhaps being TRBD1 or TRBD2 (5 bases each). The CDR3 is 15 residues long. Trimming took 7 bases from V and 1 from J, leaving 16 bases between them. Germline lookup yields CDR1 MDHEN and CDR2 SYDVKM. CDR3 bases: TGTGCCAGCACCGAAGTGAGGGGACGCCAAGAGACCCAGTACTTC. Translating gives CASTEVRGRQETQYF.

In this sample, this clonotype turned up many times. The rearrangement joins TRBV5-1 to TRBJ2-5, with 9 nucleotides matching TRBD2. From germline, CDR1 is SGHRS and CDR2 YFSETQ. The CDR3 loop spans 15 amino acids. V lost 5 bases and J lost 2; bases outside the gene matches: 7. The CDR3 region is CASSLLTSGQETQYF. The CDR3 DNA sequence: TGCGCCAGCAGTCTGTTGACTAGCGGTCAAGAGACCCAGTACTTC.

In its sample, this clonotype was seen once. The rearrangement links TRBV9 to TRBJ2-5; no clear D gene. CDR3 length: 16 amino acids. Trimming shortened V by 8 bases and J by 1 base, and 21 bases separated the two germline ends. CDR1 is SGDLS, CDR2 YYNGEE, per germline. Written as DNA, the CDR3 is TGTGCCAGAAGCCCCCATCCACCAAACAGCCAAGAGACCCAGTACTTC. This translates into CARSPHPPNSQETQYF. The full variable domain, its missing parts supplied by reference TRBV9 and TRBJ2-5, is DSGVTQTPKHLITATGQRVTLRCSPRSGDLSVYWYQQSLDQGLQFLIQYYNGEERAKGNILERFSAQQFPDLHSELNLSSLELGDSALYFCARSPHPPNSQETQYFGPGTRLLVL.

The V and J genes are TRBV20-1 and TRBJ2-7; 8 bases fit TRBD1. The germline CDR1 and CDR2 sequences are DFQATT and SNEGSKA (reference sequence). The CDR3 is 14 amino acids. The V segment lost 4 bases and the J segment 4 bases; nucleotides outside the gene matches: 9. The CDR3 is CSAIRDRGGYEQYV. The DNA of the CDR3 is TGCAGTGCTATCCGAGACAGGGGAGGTTACGAGCAGTACGTC.

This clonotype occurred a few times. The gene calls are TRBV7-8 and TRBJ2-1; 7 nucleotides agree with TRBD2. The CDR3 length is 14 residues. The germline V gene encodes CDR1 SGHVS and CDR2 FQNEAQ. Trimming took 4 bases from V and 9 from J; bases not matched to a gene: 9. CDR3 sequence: CASSSRGSFSEQFF. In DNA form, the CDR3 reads TGTGCCAGCAGCTCCCGCGGGAGTTTCAGTGAGCAGTTCTTC.

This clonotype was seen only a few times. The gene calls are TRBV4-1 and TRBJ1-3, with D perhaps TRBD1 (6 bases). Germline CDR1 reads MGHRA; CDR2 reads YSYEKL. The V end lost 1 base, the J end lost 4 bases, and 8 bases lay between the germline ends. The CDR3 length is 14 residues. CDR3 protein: CASSQGGPGNTIYF. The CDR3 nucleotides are TGCGCCAGCAGCCAAGGGGGGCCCGGAAACACCATATATTTT.

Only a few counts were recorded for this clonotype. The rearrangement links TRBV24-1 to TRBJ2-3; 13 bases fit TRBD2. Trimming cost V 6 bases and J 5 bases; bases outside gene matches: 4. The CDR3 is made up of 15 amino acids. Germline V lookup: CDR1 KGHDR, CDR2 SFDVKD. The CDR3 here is CATSKLAGGVDTQYF. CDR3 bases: TGTGCCACCAGTAAACTAGCGGGAGGGGTAGATACGCAGTATTTT.

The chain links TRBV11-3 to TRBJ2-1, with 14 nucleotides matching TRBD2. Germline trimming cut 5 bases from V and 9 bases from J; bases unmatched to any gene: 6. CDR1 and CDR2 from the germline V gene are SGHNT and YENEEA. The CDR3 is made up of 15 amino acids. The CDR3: CASSPRTSGGSEQFF. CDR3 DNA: TGTGCCAGCAGCCCCCGGACTAGCGGGGGGTCTGAGCAGTTCTTC.

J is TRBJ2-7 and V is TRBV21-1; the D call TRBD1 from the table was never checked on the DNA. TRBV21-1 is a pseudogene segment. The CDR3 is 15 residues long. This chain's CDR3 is CASSKPADRVGEQYV. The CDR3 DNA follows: TGTGCCAGCAGCAAGCCTGCGGACAGGGTGGGCGAGCAGTACGTC.

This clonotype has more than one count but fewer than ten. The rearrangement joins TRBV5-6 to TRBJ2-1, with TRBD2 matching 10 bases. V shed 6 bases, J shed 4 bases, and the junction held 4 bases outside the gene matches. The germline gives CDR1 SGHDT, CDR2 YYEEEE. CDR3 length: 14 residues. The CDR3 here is CASNGLAEYNEQFF. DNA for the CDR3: TGTGCCAGCAACGGACTAGCGGAGTACAATGAGCAGTTCTTC.

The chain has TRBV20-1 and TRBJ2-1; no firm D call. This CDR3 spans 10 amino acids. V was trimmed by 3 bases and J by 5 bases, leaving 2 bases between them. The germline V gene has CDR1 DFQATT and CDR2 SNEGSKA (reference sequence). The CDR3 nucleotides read TGCAGTGCTAGCAACAATGAGCAGTTCTTC. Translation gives CSASNNEQFF.

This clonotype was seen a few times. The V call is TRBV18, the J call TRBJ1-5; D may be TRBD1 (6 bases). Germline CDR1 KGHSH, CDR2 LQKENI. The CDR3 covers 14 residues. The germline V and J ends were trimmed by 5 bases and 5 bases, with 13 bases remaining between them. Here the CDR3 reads CASSTGQGDQPQHF. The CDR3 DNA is TGTGCCAGCTCAACGGGACAAGGGGATCAGCCCCAGCATTTT.

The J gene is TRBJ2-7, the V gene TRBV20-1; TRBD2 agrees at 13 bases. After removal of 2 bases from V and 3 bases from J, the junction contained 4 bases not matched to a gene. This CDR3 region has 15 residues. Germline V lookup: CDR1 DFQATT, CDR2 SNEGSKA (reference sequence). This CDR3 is CSARPGTSGVYEQYV. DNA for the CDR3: TGCAGTGCTAGACCCGGGACTAGCGGGGTCTACGAGCAGTACGTC.

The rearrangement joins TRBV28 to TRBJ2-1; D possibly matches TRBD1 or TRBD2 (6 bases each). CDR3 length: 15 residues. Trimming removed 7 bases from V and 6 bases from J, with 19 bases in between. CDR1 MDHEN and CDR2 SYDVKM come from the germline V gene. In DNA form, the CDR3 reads TGTGCCAGCATCCCGAACGGAGGAGGGGGCAATGAGCAGTTCTTC. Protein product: CASIPNGGGGNEQFF.

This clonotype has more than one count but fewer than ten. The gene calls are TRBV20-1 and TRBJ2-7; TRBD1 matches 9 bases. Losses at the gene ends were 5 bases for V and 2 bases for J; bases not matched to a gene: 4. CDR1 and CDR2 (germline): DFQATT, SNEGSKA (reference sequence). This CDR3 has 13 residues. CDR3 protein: CSAQRTGAYEQYV. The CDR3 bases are TGCAGTGCTCAACGGACAGGGGCCTACGAGCAGTACGTC.

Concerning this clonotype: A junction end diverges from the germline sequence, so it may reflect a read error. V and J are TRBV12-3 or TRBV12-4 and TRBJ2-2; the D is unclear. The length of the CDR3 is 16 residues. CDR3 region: CAISLVNTVNTGELFF. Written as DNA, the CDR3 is TGTGCCATCAGTTTAGTAAATACAGTGAACACCGGGGAGCTGTTTTTT.

The CDR3 DNA is TGCAGTGCTCCGGACCGTACAGGGACCGGGGAGCTGTTTTTT. Translating gives CSAPDRTGTGELFF. J is TRBJ2-2 and V is TRBV20-1; possible D gene TRBD1, 6 bases. The CDR3 runs 14 residues. V was cut by 5 bases and J by 5 bases, with 15 bases left in between. The germline CDR1 and CDR2 sequences are DFQATT and SNEGSKA (reference sequence).

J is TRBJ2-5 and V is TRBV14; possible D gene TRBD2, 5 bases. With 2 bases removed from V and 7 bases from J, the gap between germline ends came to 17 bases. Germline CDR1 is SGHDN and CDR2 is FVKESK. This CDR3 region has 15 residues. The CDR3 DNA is TGTGCCAGCAGCCAAAGCGGTGGCAGCCCAAGGACCCAGTACTTC. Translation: CASSQSGGSPRTQYF.

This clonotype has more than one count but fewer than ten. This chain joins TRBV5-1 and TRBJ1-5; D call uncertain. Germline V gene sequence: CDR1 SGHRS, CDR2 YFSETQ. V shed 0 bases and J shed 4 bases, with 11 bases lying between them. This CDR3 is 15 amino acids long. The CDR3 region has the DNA TGCGCCAGCAGCTTGGATTTGACGGGGAATCAGCCCCAGCATTTT. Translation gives CASSLDLTGNQPQHF.

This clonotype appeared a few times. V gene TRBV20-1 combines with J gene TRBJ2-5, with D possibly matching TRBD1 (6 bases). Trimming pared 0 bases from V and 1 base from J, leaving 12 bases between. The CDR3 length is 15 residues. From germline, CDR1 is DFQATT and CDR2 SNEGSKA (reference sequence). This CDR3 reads CSAREGADFQETQYF. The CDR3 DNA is TGCAGTGCTAGAGAGGGGGCCGATTTCCAAGAGACCCAGTACTTC.